Sequencing of this TCR beta chain was carried out in a study of a mutant IDH1 vaccine in newly diagnosed glioma. Study at large: Previous care, which was radiotherapy, temozolomide, or both, most often involved both.

Clones were sequenced by immunoSEQ multiplex PCR, and TCRdb holds only the in-frame ones, with some missing. The sample shows about 54,000 clones, approximately 81% of them seen only once. This clone was detected once. Its target is unknown. Whole-study findings and limits: Most patients, about 93%, showed vaccine-induced immune responses. Seemingly, pseudoprogression had no relation to changes in the top peripheral T cell clonotypes.

Time point: week 35, safety follow-up. Topical imiquimod was applied with each vaccine dose, which held 300 ug of mutant IDH1 20-mer peptide. During weeks 1, 3, 5, 7, 11, 15, 19 and 23, patients received eight vaccinations. This TCR was recovered from a woman between 18 and 29 years old with glioma. The material was PBMCs, obtained from a glioma patient whose treatment included an IDH1 peptide vaccine.

The chain's CDR3 is CASSLTPLAGGLETQYF. In DNA, the CDR3 is TGCGCCAGCAGCTTGACCCCCCTAGCGGGGGGGCTGGAGACCCAGTACTTC. This sequence joins TRBV5-1 and TRBJ2-5; the match to TRBD2 covers 12 bases. CDR1 is SGHRS and CDR2 is YFSETQ in the germline V gene. The CDR3 is 17 residues long. V shed 1 base and J 5 bases; nucleotides not matched to a gene: 9.